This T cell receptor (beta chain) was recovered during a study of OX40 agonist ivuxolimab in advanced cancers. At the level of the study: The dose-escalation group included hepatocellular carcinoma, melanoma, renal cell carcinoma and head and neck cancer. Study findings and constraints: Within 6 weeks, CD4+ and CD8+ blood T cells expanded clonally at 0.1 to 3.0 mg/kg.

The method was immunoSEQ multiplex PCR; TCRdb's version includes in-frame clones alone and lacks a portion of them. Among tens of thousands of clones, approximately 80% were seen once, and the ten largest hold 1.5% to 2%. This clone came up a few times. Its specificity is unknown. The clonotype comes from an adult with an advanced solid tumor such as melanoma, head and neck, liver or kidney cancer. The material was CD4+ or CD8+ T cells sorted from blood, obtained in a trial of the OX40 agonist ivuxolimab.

The CDR3 spells CASSPTGDTYQPQHF. DNA for the CDR3: TGTGCCAGCAGCCCTACCGGGGATACGTACCAGCCCCAGCATTTT. The chain recombines TRBV9 with TRBJ1-5; D gene ambiguous. The CDR3 is 15 residues long. Deletions cut 4 bases from V and 7 bases from J, with 18 bases between. Germline V gives CDR1 SGDLS, CDR2 YYNGEE.